These 22 T cell receptor beta chains came from one sample sequenced in a study of T cell responses to AZD1222 COVID-19 vaccine. Sequenced by immunoSEQ multiplex PCR; TCRdb stores in-frame clones only, minus some. Here the sample spans about 170,000 clones, 70% to 90% being singletons. Sequenced here: peripheral blood, sampled on day 0 of AZD1222 vaccination. The receptors derive from an adult in good health.

A single count supports this clone. The rearrangement links TRBV20-1 to TRBJ2-1; 9 nucleotides agree with TRBD1. The trim removed 3 bases at V and 7 bases at J, leaving 4 bases unmatched. Germline V lookup: CDR1 DFQATT, CDR2 SNEGSKA (reference sequence). The length of the CDR3 is 13 residues. The CDR3 loop reads CSASLDRGNEQFF. The CDR3 DNA is TGCAGTGCTAGTCTCGACAGGGGGAATGAGCAGTTCTTC.

The chain uses TRBV3-1 (or the pseudogene TRBV3-2) and TRBJ2-7; 14 positions agree with TRBD2. The V gene end was trimmed by 1 base and the J gene end by 2 bases; junction bases not matched to a gene: 1. CDR1 LGHDT and CDR2 YNNKEL come from the germline V gene (reference sequence). The CDR3 has 16 residues. The CDR3 bases are TGTGCCAGCAGCCAAGGACTAGCGGGAGGGCCCTACGAGCAGTACTTC. This gives the protein CASSQGLAGGPYEQYF.

The rearrangement joins TRBV28 to TRBJ1-6; D call uncertain. The V and J ends lost 6 bases and 9 bases respectively, with 12 bases between them. CDR1 is MDHEN and CDR2 is SYDVKM in the germline V gene. The CDR3 length is 13 residues. The CDR3 DNA sequence: TGTGCCAGCAGAATTAGCCAGGCTTCACCCCTCCACTTT. Its protein is CASRISQASPLHF.

The chain is built from TRBV21-1 and TRBJ1-2; the tabulated D call, TRBD1, remains unverified against the DNA. TRBV21-1 is described as a pseudogene. This CDR3 comprises 16 residues. The CDR3 loop reads CASSKGQGAPNYGYTF. Here the CDR3 DNA reads TGTGCCAGCAGCAAGGGACAGGGGGCGCCTAACTATGGCTACACCTTC.

The chain recombines TRBV9 with TRBJ1-4; 9 bases agree with TRBD1. CDR1 is SGDLS, CDR2 YYNGEE, per germline. The ends lost 3 bases at V and 1 base at J; junction bases unmatched: 1. There are 15 residues in the CDR3. This CDR3 is CASSGGQGTNEKLFF. The CDR3 region has the DNA TGTGCCAGCAGCGGGGGACAGGGAACTAATGAAAAACTGTTTTTT.

The chain recombines TRBV3-1 (or the pseudogene TRBV3-2) with TRBJ2-1; TRBD1 is a possible D gene (6 bases). With 1 base removed from V and 2 bases from J, the gap between germline ends came to 9 bases. The CDR3 extends over 15 amino acids. Germline CDR1 LGHDT, CDR2 YNNKEL (reference sequence). In nucleotides, the CDR3 is TGTGCCAGCAGCCAAGCGGGACAAGCCTACAATGAGCAGTTCTTC. Protein product: CASSQAGQAYNEQFF.

This clone was counted once. V is TRBV11-2 and J is TRBJ1-1, with D hard to call. Germline V gives CDR1 SGHAT, CDR2 FQNNGV. V was trimmed by 10 bases and J by 2 bases, leaving 11 bases between them. The CDR3 runs to 12 residues. The CDR3 DNA sequence: TGTGCCACCGGATTGGGAAACACTGAAGCTTTCTTT. Translating gives CATGLGNTEAFF.

The rearrangement uses TRBV5-5 and TRBJ2-1, with a possible D match to TRBD1 (6 bases). CDR1 is SGHKS, CDR2 YYEKEE, per germline (reference sequence). With 0 bases removed from V and 5 bases from J, the gap between germline ends came to 12 bases. CDR3 length: 15 amino acids. CDR3 DNA sequence: TGTGCCAGCAGCTTGGGAGTTGGGGGCCACAATGAGCAGTTCTTC. Its translation: CASSLGVGGHNEQFF.

The rearrangement uses TRBV3-1 (or the pseudogene TRBV3-2) and TRBJ1-6; 10 nucleotides line up with TRBD1. Germline trimming cut 4 bases from V and 10 bases from J; bases unmatched to any gene: 4. CDR1 LGHDT and CDR2 YNNKEL come from the germline V gene (reference sequence). The CDR3 spans 14 residues. The CDR3 DNA reads TGTGCCAGCAGCCCTAAGACAGGGGGCTCACCCCTCCACTTT. It is translated as CASSPKTGGSPLHF.

This chain joins TRBV18 and TRBJ1-5; a possible D gene is TRBD1 (5 bases). The CDR3 is made up of 14 amino acids. Germline values: CDR1 KGHSH, CDR2 LQKENI. V was shortened by 3 bases and J by 9 bases, with 15 bases between the two germline ends. In DNA, the CDR3 is TGTGCCAGCTCACCGTCCGGGGGTGGATCGCCCCAGCATTTT. Translated: CASSPSGGGSPQHF. Looking up the rest from reference TRBV18 and TRBJ1-5 gives the full variable domain: NAGVMQNPRHLVRRRGQEARLRCSPMKGHSHVYWYRQLPEEGLKFMVYLQKENIIDESGMPKERFSAEFPKEGPSILRIQQVVRGDSAAYFCASSPSGGGSPQHFGDGTRLSIL.

This clone was detected only a few times. The V gene is TRBV4-3, the J gene TRBJ1-2; D remains unclear. Deletions cut 1 base from V and 5 bases from J, with 14 bases between. Germline V lookup: CDR1 LGHNA, CDR2 YSLEER. The CDR3 totals 15 residues. The CDR3: CASSQASDGTYGYTF. As DNA, the CDR3 is TGCGCCAGCAGCCAAGCGAGCGACGGCACATATGGCTACACCTTC.

V usage is TRBV6-5 and J usage is TRBJ1-6; no clear D gene. V lost 0 bases to trimming and J lost 7 bases, with 13 bases between them. The germline V gene encodes CDR1 MNHEY and CDR2 SVGAGI. CDR3 length: 16 residues. This CDR3 reads CASSYSRSSGNSPLHF. DNA of the CDR3: TGTGCCAGCAGTTACTCGAGGAGTTCCGGAAATTCACCCCTCCACTTT.

This clone was recorded once. The chain uses TRBV10-1 and TRBJ1-1, with D possibly TRBD1 on 5 matching bases. This CDR3 contains 14 residues. The V gene lost 5 bases and the J gene lost 1 base, with 11 bases spanning the gap. The V gene's germline CDR1 is WNHNN and CDR2 SYGVQD (reference sequence). DNA for the CDR3: TGCGCCAGCAGTCCGGGACCCACGAACACTGAAGCTTTCTTT. It translates to CASSPGPTNTEAFF.

The rearrangement joins TRBV19 to TRBJ1-5; TRBD1 agrees at 7 bases. Per germline, CDR1 LNHDA and CDR2 SQIVND (reference sequence). This CDR3 comprises 16 residues. With 3 bases clipped from V and 0 bases from J, the junction kept 5 bases outside the gene matches. Here the CDR3 reads CASSIIRGLSNQPQHF. The CDR3 DNA is TGTGCCAGTAGTATCATAAGGGGGCTTAGCAATCAGCCCCAGCATTTT. Full variable domain (rest looked up from reference TRBV19 and TRBJ1-5): DGGITQSPKYLFRKEGQNVTLSCEQNLNHDAMYWYRQDPGQGLRLIYYSQIVNDFQKGDIAEGYSVSREKKESFPLTVTSAQKNPTAFYLCASSIIRGLSNQPQHFGDGTRLSIL.

The gene calls are TRBV24-1 and TRBJ1-3; D is possibly TRBD1 (6 bases). CDR1 is KGHDR, CDR2 SFDVKD, per germline. Trimming pared 4 bases from V and 1 base from J, leaving 7 bases between. There are 14 residues in the CDR3. CDR3 coding DNA: TGTGCCACCAGTGACACAGGGTCTGGAAACACCATATATTTT. This codes for CATSDTGSGNTIYF.

This chain connects TRBV5-1 to TRBJ2-1, with D possibly TRBD2 on 5 matching bases. V lost 0 bases to trimming and J lost 4 bases, with 14 bases between them. The CDR3 loop spans 16 amino acids. Germline V CDR1 and CDR2: SGHRS, YFSETQ. The CDR3 nucleotides read TGCGCCAGCAGCTTGGAGTGGAGGAGCCAATACAATGAGCAGTTCTTC. Translating it yields CASSLEWRSQYNEQFF.

This chain connects TRBV24-1 to TRBJ1-1; possible D gene TRBD1, 5 bases. V was pared by 9 bases and J by 4 bases, with 17 bases between. From germline, CDR1 is KGHDR and CDR2 SFDVKD. This CDR3 has 14 residues. CDR3 sequence reads: CATRGVGAGTEAFF. The CDR3 coding sequence is TGTGCCACCCGGGGGGTGGGCGCAGGCACTGAAGCTTTCTTT.

The rearrangement uses TRBV7-2 and TRBJ2-2; D uncertain. The length of the CDR3 is 15 residues. The germline V and J ends were trimmed by 3 bases and 2 bases, with 10 bases remaining between them. CDR1 and CDR2 (germline): SGHTA, FQGNSA. For the CDR3, the DNA is TGTGCCAGCAGCTTTGGAAGGGTCAACACCGGGGAGCTGTTTTTT. It yields the protein CASSFGRVNTGELFF.

This chain connects TRBV30 to TRBJ1-1, with D perhaps TRBD1 (5 bases). CDR3 size: 15 residues. Trimming removed 4 bases at V and 4 bases at J, with 19 bases between. Germline V gives CDR1 GTSNPN, CDR2 SVGIG (reference sequence). The CDR3 bases are TGTGCCTGGACCGGGAGGGGCGGGGGAAGCACTGAAGCTTTCTTT. Translated, it gives CAWTGRGGGSTEAFF.

This chain links TRBV7-8 with TRBJ2-1; D possibly corresponds to TRBD1 (6 bases). CDR1 SGHVS and CDR2 FQNEAQ come from the germline V gene. The ends were cut back, 1 base at V and 8 bases at J, with 15 bases in the middle. The CDR3 consists of 15 residues. CDR3 protein: CASSLEAGVSDEQFF. The CDR3 DNA sequence: TGTGCCAGCAGCTTAGAGGCAGGGGTTAGTGATGAGCAGTTCTTC.

The chain combines TRBV3-1 (or the pseudogene TRBV3-2) with TRBJ1-2; weak D call: TRBD1 (6 bases). The CDR3 covers 12 residues. Trimming removed 6 bases from V and 3 bases from J, with 8 bases in between. CDR1 is LGHDT and CDR2 is YNNKEL in the germline V gene (reference sequence). The CDR3 DNA is TGTGCCAGCAGGGACAGCTACTATGGCTACACCTTC. It specifies CASRDSYYGYTF.

This clone was seen more than once but under ten times. V is TRBV3-1 (or the pseudogene TRBV3-2) and J is TRBJ1-6; TRBD1 aligns across 7 bases. The V gene end was trimmed by 1 base and the J gene end by 7 bases; junction bases not matched to a gene: 4. The CDR3 is 15 residues long. Germline values: CDR1 LGHDT, CDR2 YNNKEL (reference sequence). The CDR3 DNA reads TGTGCCAGCAGCCAAGCGGGACAGAGAAATTCACCCCTCCACTTT. This encodes CASSQAGQRNSPLHF.